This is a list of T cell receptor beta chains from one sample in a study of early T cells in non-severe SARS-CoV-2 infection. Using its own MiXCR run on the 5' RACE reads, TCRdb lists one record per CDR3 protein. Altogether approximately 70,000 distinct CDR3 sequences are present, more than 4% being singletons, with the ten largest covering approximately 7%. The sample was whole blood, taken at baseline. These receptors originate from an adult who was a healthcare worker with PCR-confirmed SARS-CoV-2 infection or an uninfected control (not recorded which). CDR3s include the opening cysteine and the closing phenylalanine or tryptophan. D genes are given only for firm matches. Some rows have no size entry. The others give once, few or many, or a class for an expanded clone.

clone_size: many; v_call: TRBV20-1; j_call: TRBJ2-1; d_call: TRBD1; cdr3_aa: CSARGTGEYNEQFF; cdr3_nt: TGCAGTGCTAGAGGCACAGGGGAGTACAATGAGCAGTTCTTC
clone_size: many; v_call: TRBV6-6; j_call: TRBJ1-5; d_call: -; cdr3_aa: CASSYSGAGPPQHF; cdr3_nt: TGTGCCAGCAGTTACTCTGGCGCGGGGCCGCCCCAGCATTTT
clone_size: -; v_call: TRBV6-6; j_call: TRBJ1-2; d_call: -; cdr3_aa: CASSSGRDTYGYTF; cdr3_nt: TGTGCCAGCAGTTCCGGCCGGGACACCTATGGCTACACCTTC
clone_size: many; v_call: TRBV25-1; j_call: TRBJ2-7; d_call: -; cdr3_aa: CASLGAGYEQYF; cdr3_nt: TGTGCCAGCCTCGGGGCCGGCTACGAGCAGTACTTC
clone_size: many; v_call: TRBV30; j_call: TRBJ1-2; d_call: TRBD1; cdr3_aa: CAWSSTGVYGYTF; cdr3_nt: TGTGCCTGGAGCTCGACAGGGGTCTATGGCTACACCTTC
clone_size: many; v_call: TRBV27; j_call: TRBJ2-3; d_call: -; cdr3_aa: CASSFSLGADTQYF; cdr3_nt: TGTGCCAGCAGTTTTTCTCTTGGGGCAGATACGCAGTATTTT
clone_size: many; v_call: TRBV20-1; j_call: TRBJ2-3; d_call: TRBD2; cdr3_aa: CSASRASGSTDTQYF; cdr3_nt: TGCAGTGCTAGTAGGGCTAGCGGCAGCACAGATACGCAGTATTTT
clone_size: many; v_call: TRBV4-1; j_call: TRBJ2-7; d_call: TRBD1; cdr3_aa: CASSQPRATGSHEQYF; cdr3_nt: TGCGCCAGCAGCCAGCCTCGAGCGACAGGGAGCCACGAGCAGTACTTC
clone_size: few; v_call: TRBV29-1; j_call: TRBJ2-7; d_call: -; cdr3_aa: CSVDVQRQRIF; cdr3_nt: TGCAGCGTTGATGTTCAAAGACAGCGGATTTTC
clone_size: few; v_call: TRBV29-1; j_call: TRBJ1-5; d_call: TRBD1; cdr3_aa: CSVGQGDQPQHF; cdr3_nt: TGCAGCGTTGGACAGGGGGATCAGCCCCAGCATTTT
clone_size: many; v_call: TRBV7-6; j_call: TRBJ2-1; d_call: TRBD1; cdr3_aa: CASSSPGQGAAGEQFF; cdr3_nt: TGTGCCAGCAGCTCACCGGGACAGGGAGCCGCGGGTGAGCAGTTCTTC
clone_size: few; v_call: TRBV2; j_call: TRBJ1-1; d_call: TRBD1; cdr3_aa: CASSELTGITEAFF; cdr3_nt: TGTGCCAGCAGTGAATTGACAGGGATCACTGAAGCTTTCTTT
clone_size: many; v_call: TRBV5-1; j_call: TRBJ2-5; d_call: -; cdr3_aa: CASSLGVHQETQYF; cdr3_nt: TGCGCCAGCAGCTTGGGGGTACACCAAGAGACCCAGTACTTC
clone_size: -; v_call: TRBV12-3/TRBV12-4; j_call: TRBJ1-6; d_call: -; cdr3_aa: CASSTRGESPLHF; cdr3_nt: TGTGCCAGCAGCACCAGGGGTGAATCACCCCTCCACTTT
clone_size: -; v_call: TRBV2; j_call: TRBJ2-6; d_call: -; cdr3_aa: CAGAEAGSGANVLTF; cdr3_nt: TGTGCCGGGGCAGAAGCGGGCTCTGGGGCCAACGTCCTGACTTTC
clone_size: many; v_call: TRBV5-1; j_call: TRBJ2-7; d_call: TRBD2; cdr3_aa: CASSKRSGSSPEQYF; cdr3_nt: TGCGCCAGCAGCAAAAGAAGCGGGAGTTCCCCCGAGCAGTACTTC
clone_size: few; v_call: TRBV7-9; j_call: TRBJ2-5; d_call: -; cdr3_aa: CASSLPGEETQYF; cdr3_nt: TGTGCCAGCAGCTTACCAGGGGAAGAGACCCAGTACTTC